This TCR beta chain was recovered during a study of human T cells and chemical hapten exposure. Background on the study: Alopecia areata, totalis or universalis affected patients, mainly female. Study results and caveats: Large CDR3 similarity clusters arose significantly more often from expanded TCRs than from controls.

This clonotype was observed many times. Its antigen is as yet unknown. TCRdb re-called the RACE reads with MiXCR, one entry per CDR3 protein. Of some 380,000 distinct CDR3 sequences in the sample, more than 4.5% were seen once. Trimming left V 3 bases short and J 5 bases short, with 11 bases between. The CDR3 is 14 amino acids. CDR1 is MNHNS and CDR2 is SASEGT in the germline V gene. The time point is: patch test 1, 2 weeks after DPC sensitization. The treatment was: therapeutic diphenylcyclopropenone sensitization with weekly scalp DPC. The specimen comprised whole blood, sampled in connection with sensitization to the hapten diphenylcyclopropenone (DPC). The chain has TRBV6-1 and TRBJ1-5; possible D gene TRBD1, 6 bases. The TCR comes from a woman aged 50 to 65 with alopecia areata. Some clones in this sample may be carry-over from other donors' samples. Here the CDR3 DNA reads TGTGCCAGCAGTGATAACAGGGCCTATCAGCCCCAGCATTTT. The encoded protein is CASSDNRAYQPQHF.